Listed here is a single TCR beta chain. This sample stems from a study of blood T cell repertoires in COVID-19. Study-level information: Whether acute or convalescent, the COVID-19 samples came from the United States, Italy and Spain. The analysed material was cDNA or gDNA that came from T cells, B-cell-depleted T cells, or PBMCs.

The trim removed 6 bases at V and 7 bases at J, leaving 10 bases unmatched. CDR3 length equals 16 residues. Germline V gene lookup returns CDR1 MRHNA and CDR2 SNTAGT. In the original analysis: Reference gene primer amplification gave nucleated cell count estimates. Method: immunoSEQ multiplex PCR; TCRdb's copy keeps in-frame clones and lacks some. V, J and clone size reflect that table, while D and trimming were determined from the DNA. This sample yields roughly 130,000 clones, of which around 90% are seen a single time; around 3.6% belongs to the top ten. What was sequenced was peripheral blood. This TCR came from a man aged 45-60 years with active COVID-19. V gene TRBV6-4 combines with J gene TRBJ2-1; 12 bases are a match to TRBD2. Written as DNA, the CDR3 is TGTGCCAGCAGAGCACTAGCGGGAGGAGAGAAAAATGAGCAGTTCTTC. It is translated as CASRALAGGEKNEQFF.